A selection of T cell receptor beta chains follows, all from one sample in a study of cytomegalovirus exposure and HLA in healthy donors. Measured with immunoSEQ multiplex PCR; TCRdb has only the in-frame clones, and not every one. This table lists approximately 110,000 clones. Sequences were obtained from PBMCs. Receptors were obtained from a man younger than 30 in good health and CMV-seronegative. Each CDR3 is given with its conserved first and last residue. A D gene is named only where the DNA matches it firmly.

J,D,V,CDR3,DNA
TRBJ2-7,.,TRBV18,CASSRGEPYEQYF,TGTGCCAGCTCCAGGGGGGAACCCTACGAGCAGTACTTC
TRBJ2-1,TRBD2,TRBV4-2,CASSPFFPGLAAYNEQFF,TGTGCCAGCAGCCCCTTCTTCCCGGGACTAGCGGCCTACAATGAGCAGTTCTTC
TRBJ1-5,TRBD1,TRBV30,CASGTGINQPQHF,TGTGCCTCCGGGACAGGGATAAATCAGCCCCAGCATTTT
TRBJ2-7,.,TRBV7-2,CASSFLGLADYEQYF,TGTGCCAGCAGCTTCCTGGGACTCGCCGACTACGAGCAGTACTTC
TRBJ1-5,.,TRBV28,CASSSGTQPQHF,TGTGCCAGCAGTTCGGGAACTCAGCCCCAGCATTTT
TRBJ2-7,.,TRBV7-2,CASSLGPSEIYEQYF,TGTGCCAGCAGCTTAGGGCCCAGCGAAATATACGAGCAGTACTTC
TRBJ1-1,.,TRBV5-4,CASSLQQGRGAFF,TGTGCCAGCAGCTTACAGCAGGGGCGCGGGGCTTTCTTT
TRBJ2-1,TRBD1,TRBV6-1,CASSVGTSRGNEQFF,TGTGCCAGCAGTGTCGGGACATCCAGGGGGAATGAGCAGTTCTTC
TRBJ2-3,.,TRBV19,CASSIAGSTDTQYF,TGTGCCAGTAGTATAGCGGGGAGCACAGATACGCAGTATTTT
TRBJ1-3,.,TRBV7-6,CASSFGPTGSGNTIYF,TGTGCCAGCAGCTTCGGCCCGACAGGCTCTGGAAACACCATATATTTT
TRBJ1-2,.,TRBV30,CAWESLLEMAYGYTF,TGTGCCTGGGAAAGCTTGTTGGAGATGGCTTATGGCTACACCTTC
TRBJ2-7,.,TRBV7-8,CASSPGGYEQYF,TGTGCCAGCAGCCCCGGGGGTTACGAGCAGTACTTC
TRBJ2-1,.,TRBV30,CACPQTQQFF,TGTGCCTGCCCACAGACCCAGCAGTTCTTC
TRBJ1-4,TRBD1,TRBV28,CASSLVGTGLPGEKLFF,TGTGCCAGCAGTTTAGTGGGGACAGGACTGCCCGGGGAAAAACTGTTTTTT
TRBJ2-7,.,TRBV10-1,CASSAQTGPYEQYF,TGCGCCAGCAGTGCACAGACAGGTCCCTACGAGCAGTACTTC
TRBJ1-4,.,TRBV11-2,CASSLGQRSTNEKLFF,TGTGCCAGCAGCTTGGGGCAGAGGTCGACTAATGAAAAACTGTTTTTT
TRBJ1-5,.,TRBV6-1,CASSEGTQGRNQPQHF,TGTGCCAGCAGTGAAGGCACTCAGGGAAGGAATCAGCCCCAGCATTTT
TRBJ2-2,.,TRBV7-7,CASSPMVIHRDRTGELFF,TGTGCCAGCAGCCCGATGGTGATCCACAGGGACCGCACCGGGGAGCTGTTTTTT
TRBJ2-1,.,TRBV25-1,CASSGIARGYNEQFF,TGTGCCAGCAGCGGTATTGCCCGGGGCTACAATGAGCAGTTCTTC
TRBJ2-3,.,TRBV7-9,CASSSIKGKVTDTQYF,TGTGCCAGCAGCTCCATAAAGGGGAAGGTCACAGATACGCAGTATTTT
TRBJ2-1,TRBD1,TRBV29-1,CSVEGQYNEQFF,TGCAGCGTTGAGGGACAGTACAATGAGCAGTTCTTC
TRBJ1-1,TRBD1,TRBV4-2,CASSLDRANTEAFF,TGTGCCAGCAGCCTGGACAGGGCGAACACTGAAGCTTTCTTT
TRBJ1-2,TRBD1,TRBV18,CASSPIPHTDRANYGYTF,TGTGCCAGCTCACCCATACCTCACACGGACAGGGCAAACTATGGCTACACCTTC
TRBJ2-5,TRBD2,TRBV7-9,CASSSGLEETQYF,TGTGCCAGCAGCTCTGGACTAGAGGAGACCCAGTACTTC
TRBJ2-7,.,TRBV10-2,CASSESIFRQALPYEQYF,TGCGCCAGCAGTGAGTCGATATTCAGACAGGCCCTGCCCTACGAGCAGTACTTC
TRBJ2-1,.,TRBV5-1,CASSLWADEQFF,TGCGCCAGCAGCTTGTGGGCCGATGAGCAGTTCTTC
TRBJ2-5,.,TRBV19,CASSIVWAGARTGGTQYF,TGTGCCAGTAGTATAGTTTGGGCGGGGGCCCGGACGGGAGGGACCCAGTACTTC
TRBJ2-7,TRBD2,TRBV18,CASSPILTSGYEQYF,TGTGCCAGCTCACCAATTCTGACTAGCGGCTACGAGCAGTACTTC
TRBJ2-6,TRBD1,TRBV18,CASSLTDRAGANVLTF,TGTGCCAGCTCACTGACGGACAGGGCTGGGGCCAACGTCCTGACTTTC
TRBJ2-3,.,TRBV4-1,CASSQAGLSIEDTQYF,TGCGCCAGCAGCCAGGCGGGGTTATCTATTGAGGATACGCAGTATTTT
TRBJ1-1,TRBD1,TRBV30,CAFGTGIMNTEAFF,TGTGCCTTTGGGACAGGGATTATGAACACTGAAGCTTTCTTT
TRBJ2-3,.,TRBV7-9,CASSWGPIASTDTQYF,TGTGCCAGCAGCTGGGGTCCCATAGCGAGCACAGATACGCAGTATTTT
TRBJ2-3,TRBD2,TRBV5-1,CASSPGTSGGTGTQYF,TGCGCCAGCAGCCCCGGGACTAGCGGGGGGACCGGTACGCAGTATTTT
TRBJ2-1,.,TRBV7-9,CASSFAVFGDEQFF,TGTGCCAGCAGCTTTGCCGTGTTCGGGGATGAGCAGTTCTTC
TRBJ1-3,TRBD1,TRBV29-1,CSVEDYIDRDQGNTIYF,TGCAGCGTTGAAGATTACATAGACAGGGACCAAGGAAACACCATATATTTT